This T cell receptor beta chain was captured in a study of T cell responses to AZD1222 COVID-19 vaccine. Study information: Some second doses came at about 4 weeks and others at about 12 weeks; these were pooled.

Study results and limitations: Spike-specific TCR depth and breadth grew after two AZD1222 doses.

Profiling relied on immunoSEQ multiplex PCR, and the TCRdb table lists in-frame clones only, not all of them. The profile shows roughly 150,000 clones, 75% to 95% of them singletons. CDR3 length equals 12 residues. V shed 4 bases and J shed 8 bases, with 9 bases lying between them. Germline V gene lookup returns CDR1 SGHAT and CDR2 FQNNGV. As to this clone: The antigen is unknown.

V gene TRBV11-2 combines with J gene TRBJ2-1; unclear D gene. Sample: peripheral blood, taken on day 0 of AZD1222 vaccination. The receptor was isolated from an adult in good health. The CDR3, as DNA: TGTGCCAGCAGCTCCGTGTCAGATGAGCAGTTCTTC. Translating gives CASSSVSDEQFF. Complete variable domain (other parts from reference TRBV11-2 and TRBJ2-1): EAGVAQSPRYKIIEKRQSVAFWCNPISGHATLYWYQQILGQGPKLLIQFQNNGVVDDSQLPKDRFSAERLKGVDSTLKIQPAKLEDSAVYLCASSSVSDEQFFGPGTRLTVL.